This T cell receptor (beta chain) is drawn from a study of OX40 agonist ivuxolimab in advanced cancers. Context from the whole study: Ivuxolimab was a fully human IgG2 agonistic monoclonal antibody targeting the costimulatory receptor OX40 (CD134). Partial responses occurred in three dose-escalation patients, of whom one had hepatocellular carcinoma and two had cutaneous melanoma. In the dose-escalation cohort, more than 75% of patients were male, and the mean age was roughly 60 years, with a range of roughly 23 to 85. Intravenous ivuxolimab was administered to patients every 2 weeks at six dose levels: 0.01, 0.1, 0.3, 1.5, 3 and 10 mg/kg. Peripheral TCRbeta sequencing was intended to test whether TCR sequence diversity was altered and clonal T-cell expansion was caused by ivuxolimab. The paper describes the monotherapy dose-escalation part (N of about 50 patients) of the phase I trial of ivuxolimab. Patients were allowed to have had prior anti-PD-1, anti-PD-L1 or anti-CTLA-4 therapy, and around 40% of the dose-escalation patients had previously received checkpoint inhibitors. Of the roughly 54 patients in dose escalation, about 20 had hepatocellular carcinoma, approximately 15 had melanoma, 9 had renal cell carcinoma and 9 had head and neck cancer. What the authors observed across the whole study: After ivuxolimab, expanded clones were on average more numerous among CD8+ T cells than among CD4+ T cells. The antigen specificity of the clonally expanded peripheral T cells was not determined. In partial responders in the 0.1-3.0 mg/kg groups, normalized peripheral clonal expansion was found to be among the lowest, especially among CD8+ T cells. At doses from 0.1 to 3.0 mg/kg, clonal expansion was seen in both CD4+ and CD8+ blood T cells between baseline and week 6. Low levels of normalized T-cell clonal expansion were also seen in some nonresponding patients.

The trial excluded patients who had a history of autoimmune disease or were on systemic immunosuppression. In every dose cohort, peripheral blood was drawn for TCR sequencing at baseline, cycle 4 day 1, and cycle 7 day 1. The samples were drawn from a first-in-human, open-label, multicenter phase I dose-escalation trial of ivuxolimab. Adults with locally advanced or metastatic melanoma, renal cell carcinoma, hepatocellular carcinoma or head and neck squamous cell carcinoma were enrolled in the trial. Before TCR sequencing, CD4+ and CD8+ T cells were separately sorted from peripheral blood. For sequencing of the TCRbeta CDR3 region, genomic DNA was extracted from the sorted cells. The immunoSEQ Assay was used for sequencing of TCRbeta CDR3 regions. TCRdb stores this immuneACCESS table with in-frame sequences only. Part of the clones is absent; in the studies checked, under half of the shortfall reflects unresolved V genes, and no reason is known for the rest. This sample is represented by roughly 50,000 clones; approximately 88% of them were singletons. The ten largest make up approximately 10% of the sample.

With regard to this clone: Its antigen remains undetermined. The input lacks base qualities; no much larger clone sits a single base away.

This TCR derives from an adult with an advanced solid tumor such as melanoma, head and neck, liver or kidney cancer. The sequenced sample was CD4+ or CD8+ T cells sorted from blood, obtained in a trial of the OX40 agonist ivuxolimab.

At the DNA level, the sequence is TGTGCCAGCAGCATTGACTCAGGGGACGGCTACACCTTC. This gives the protein CASSIDSGDGYTF. The chain links TRBV7-9 with TRBJ1-2; matching of 6 bases hints at TRBD1 as the D gene. From a lookup of the germline V gene (reference sequence), CDR1 and CDR2 are SEHNR and FQNEAQ. The junction carries 15 bases between V and J, which are trimmed by 5 bases and 8 bases respectively. From its cysteine to its phenylalanine, the CDR3 spans 13 amino acids. CDR3 DNA only is kept here, 39 bases in frame from base 1. The CDR3, completed at both ends by the reference TRBV7-9 and TRBJ1-2 genes, gives the full variable domain DTGVSQNPRHKITKRGQNVTFRCDPISEHNRLYWYRQTLGQGPEFLTYFQNEAQLEKSRLLSDRFSAERPKGSFSTLEIQRTEQGDSAMYLCASSIDSGDGYTFGSGTRLTVV.